A single sample gave rise to the 24 T cell receptor beta chains below, sequenced in a study of blood T cell repertoires in COVID-19. The method was immunoSEQ multiplex PCR; TCRdb's version includes in-frame clones alone and lacks a portion of them. Altogether fewer than 200,000 clones are present, around 88% being singletons, with the ten largest covering less than 20%. Input material: peripheral blood. The receptors were gathered from a woman in her seventies who had recovered from COVID-19.

The rearrangement uses TRBV7-3 and TRBJ2-1; 14 nucleotides match TRBD2. The CDR3 has 17 residues. V gave up 5 bases and J gave up 10 bases; unmatched junction bases: 13. The germline CDR1 and CDR2 sequences are SGHTA and FQGTGA. DNA of the CDR3: TGTGCCAGCAGCCCGCCCGGACTAGCGGGAGGATCTAGGGAGCAGTTCTTC. This codes for CASSPPGLAGGSREQFF. Supplemented by reference TRBV7-3 and TRBJ2-1, the full variable domain reads GAGVSQTPSNKVTEKGKYVELRCDPISGHTALYWYRQSLGQGPEFLIYFQGTGAADDSGLPNDRFFAVRPEGSVSTLKIQRTERGDSAVYLCASSPPGLAGGSREQFFGPGTRLTVL.

The chain recombines TRBV4-1 with TRBJ2-2, with no clear D. The CDR3 runs 15 residues. From germline, CDR1 is MGHRA and CDR2 YSYEKL. Trimming cost V 1 base and J 4 bases, with 10 bases left between them. CDR3 residues: CASSQGPRATGELFF. The CDR3, as DNA: TGCGCCAGCAGCCAAGGGCCACGTGCCACCGGGGAGCTGTTTTTT.

The V gene is TRBV2, the J gene TRBJ1-4, with D maybe TRBD1 (6 bases). The germline V gene encodes CDR1 SNHLY and CDR2 FYNNEI. Deletions cut 4 bases from V and 6 bases from J, with 12 bases between. This CDR3 is 14 amino acids long. CDR3 nucleotide sequence: TGTGCCAGCAGTGGGTTTAGGGGGTATGAAAAACTGTTTTTT. This sequence encodes CASSGFRGYEKLFF.

A word on this clone: This same CDR3 is encoded by further DNA sequences in the sample. The chain is built from TRBV15 and TRBJ2-3, with D possibly matching TRBD1 (5 bases). V lost 1 base and J lost 6, with 11 bases in between. The CDR3 covers 14 residues. Germline lookup yields CDR1 LNHNV and CDR2 YYDKDF (reference sequence). In nucleotides, the CDR3 is TGTGCCACCAGCAGAGGGGGAAGGGGTGATACGCAGTATTTT. Translating it yields CATSRGGRGDTQYF.

The chain links TRBV28 to TRBJ2-1; 8 positions match TRBD2. The CDR3 length is 15 residues. The ends lost 0 bases at V and 7 bases at J; junction bases unmatched: 5. Per germline, CDR1 MDHEN and CDR2 SYDVKM. CDR3 coding DNA: TGTGCCAGCAGTTTATGGGCGGGAGGAGGAAATGAGCAGTTCTTC. Amino acid sequence: CASSLWAGGGNEQFF.

This chain connects TRBV5-1 to TRBJ1-5; no firm D call. The germline V and J ends were trimmed by 3 bases and 4 bases, with 11 bases remaining between them. This CDR3 is built from 14 residues. Germline V gene sequence: CDR1 SGHRS, CDR2 YFSETQ. In DNA form, the CDR3 reads TGCGCCAGCAGCTCAAACGGGGAAAATCAGCCCCAGCATTTT. Amino acids: CASSSNGENQPQHF.

The chain employs TRBV4-2 and TRBJ1-5; weak D call: TRBD1 (6 bases). Germline-derived CDR1 and CDR2 are LGHNA and YNFKEQ. The CDR3 runs 13 residues. The germline V and J ends were trimmed by 4 bases and 6 bases, with 10 bases remaining between them. The CDR3 coding sequence is TGTGCCAGCAGCCCAGGGGACGGTCAGCCCCAGCATTTT. Amino acids: CASSPGDGQPQHF.

The V and J genes are TRBV5-4 and TRBJ1-2; 8 nucleotides agree with TRBD1. CDR3 length: 13 amino acids. The germline CDR1 and CDR2 sequences are SGHNT and YYREEE (reference sequence). The ends lost 4 bases at V and 12 bases at J; junction bases unmatched: 11. The CDR3 protein is CASSPRTGSGNTF. CDR3 DNA sequence: TGTGCCAGCAGCCCCCGGACAGGGAGTGGGAACACCTTC.

The chain carries TRBV6-5 and TRBJ2-1, with 8 bases identical to TRBD2. V lost 5 bases to trimming and J lost 6 bases; unmatched junction nucleotides: 9. The germline gives CDR1 MNHEY, CDR2 SVGAGI. CDR3 length equals 15 residues. CDR3: CASSPLGRGANEQFF. CDR3 DNA: TGTGCCAGCAGTCCCCTTGGGCGGGGGGCCAATGAGCAGTTCTTC.

This chain joins TRBV7-2 and TRBJ2-5; 10 bases fit TRBD2. Germline assignment: CDR1 SGHTA and CDR2 FQGNSA. The CDR3 is made up of 17 amino acids. Trimming cost V 1 base and J 1 base; bases outside gene matches: 6. The CDR3: CASSLEGRLAGQETQYF. In DNA form, the CDR3 reads TGTGCCAGCAGCTTAGAGGGGCGACTAGCGGGCCAAGAGACCCAGTACTTC.

The V and J genes are TRBV5-1 and TRBJ2-2; possible D gene TRBD2, 5 bases. CDR3 length equals 14 residues. With 4 bases removed from V and 5 bases from J, the gap between germline ends came to 12 bases. Germline V gives CDR1 SGHRS, CDR2 YFSETQ. The CDR3 protein is CASSLGEPTGELFF. CDR3 DNA sequence: TGCGCCAGCAGCCTCGGGGAGCCGACCGGGGAGCTGTTTTTT.

The genes are TRBV6-2 or TRBV6-3 and TRBJ2-5; D is possibly TRBD2 (6 bases). Trimming removed 4 bases at V and 5 bases at J, with 17 bases between. The CDR3 has 15 residues. Germline V CDR1 and CDR2: MNHEY, SVGEGT. The DNA of the CDR3 is TGTGCCAGCAGTTCCGAGGGAGGCCTTGGGGAGACCCAGTACTTC. This encodes CASSSEGGLGETQYF.

The chain is built from TRBV4-1 and TRBJ2-3, with 9 bases aligning to TRBD2. The V and J ends lost 3 bases and 6 bases, in that order; junction bases with no gene match: 10. The germline CDR1 and CDR2 sequences are MGHRA and YSYEKL. This CDR3 has 16 amino acids. The CDR3 spells CASSQAQRGVSDTQYF. The CDR3, as DNA: TGCGCCAGCAGCCAGGCCCAGCGGGGGGTTTCTGATACGCAGTATTTT.

This chain uses TRBV20-1 with TRBJ2-7; D may be TRBD1 (6 bases). Trimming pared 7 bases from V and 3 bases from J, leaving 10 bases between. CDR3 length: 11 residues. The germline V gene encodes CDR1 DFQATT and CDR2 SNEGSKA (reference sequence). This CDR3 reads CSGKTGYEQYF. The CDR3 DNA follows: TGCAGTGGGAAGACAGGCTACGAGCAGTACTTC.

The chain links TRBV19 to TRBJ2-4; TRBD1 might be the D (5 bases). CDR1 is LNHDA, CDR2 SQIVND, per germline (reference sequence). The length of the CDR3 is 15 residues. V lost 8 bases to trimming and J lost 0 bases, with 14 bases between them. Written as DNA, the CDR3 is TGTGCCAGTGGGTCGGCAGGGTCAGCCAAAAACATTCAGTACTTC. This codes for CASGSAGSAKNIQYF.

The chain employs TRBV30 and TRBJ1-4; D is unclear. The CDR3 consists of 13 residues. CDR1 GTSNPN and CDR2 SVGIG come from the germline V gene (reference sequence). The V end lost 8 bases, the J end lost 2 bases, and 12 bases lay between the germline ends. The CDR3 nucleotides read TGTGCCCAGAGGCGGTCGACTAATGAAAAACTGTTTTTT. Protein product: CAQRRSTNEKLFF. Combining the CDR3 with reference TRBV30 and TRBJ1-4 gives the whole variable domain SQTIHQWPATLVQPVGSPLSLECTVEGTSNPNLYWYRQAAGRGLQLLFYSVGIGQISSEVPQNLSASRPQDRQFILSSKKLLLSDSGFYLCAQRRSTNEKLFFGSGTQLSVL.

The chain links TRBV19 to TRBJ2-5; 9 bases are a match to TRBD2. Germline CDR1 and CDR2: LNHDA and SQIVND (reference sequence). The trim removed 5 bases at V and 0 bases at J, leaving 4 bases unmatched. This CDR3 spans 15 amino acids. The chain's CDR3 is CASSSSGAYQETQYF. CDR3 nucleotides: TGTGCCAGTAGTTCTAGCGGGGCCTACCAAGAGACCCAGTACTTC.

The chain links TRBV6-5 to TRBJ2-1; D may be TRBD2 (5 bases). V was cut by 6 bases and J by 0 bases, with 6 bases left in between. CDR1 MNHEY and CDR2 SVGAGI come from the germline V gene. The CDR3 has 13 amino acids. This chain's CDR3 is CASRGSSYNEQFF. DNA for the CDR3: TGTGCCAGCAGAGGGAGCTCCTACAATGAGCAGTTCTTC.

This clone was observed a handful of times. The genes are TRBV5-1 and TRBJ2-7; 7 bases are a match to TRBD2. Germline CDR1 is SGHRS and CDR2 is YFSETQ. The CDR3 sequence is 14 residues long. V was pared by 4 bases and J by 5 bases, with 9 bases of the junction left unmatched. CDR3 sequence: CASSTRGRGHEQYF. CDR3 nucleotide sequence: TGCGCCAGCAGCACCCGGGGGAGGGGTCACGAGCAGTACTTC.

The V call is TRBV27, the J call TRBJ1-2; D is undetermined. CDR1 MNHEY and CDR2 SMNVEV come from the germline V gene (reference sequence). V lost 4 bases and J lost 4, with 19 bases in between. The CDR3 is 16 residues long. In nucleotides, the CDR3 is TGTGCCAGCAGTTGGAGACCGGGCCCAGGAGGCTATGGCTACACCTTC. This encodes CASSWRPGPGGYGYTF.

The chain has TRBV4-1 and TRBJ2-3, with 7 bases that match TRBD2. CDR3 size: 16 residues. The J segment lost 4 bases and the V segment lost 4 bases, leaving 11 bases of the junction unmatched. The germline V gene has CDR1 MGHRA and CDR2 YSYEKL. The CDR3 nucleotides are TGCGCCAGCAGCCGCCCCCGGGGGGTGACCGCAGATACGCAGTATTTT. Amino acids: CASSRPRGVTADTQYF.

The chain employs TRBV5-4 and TRBJ2-2; TRBD2 agrees at 7 bases. Germline V lookup: CDR1 SGHNT, CDR2 YYREEE (reference sequence). J lost 5 bases, V lost 0 bases, and 4 bases had no gene match. The CDR3 loop spans 15 amino acids. The CDR3 spells CASSLAGRGTGELFF. In DNA form, the CDR3 reads TGTGCCAGCAGCTTGGCGGGGCGGGGGACCGGGGAGCTGTTTTTT.

The rearrangement links TRBV4-3 to TRBJ2-5; 11 nucleotides agree with TRBD2. V gave up 0 bases and J gave up 3 bases; unmatched junction bases: 6. CDR1 and CDR2 from the germline V gene are LGHNA and YSLEER. The CDR3 has 17 amino acids. The CDR3 sequence: CASSQDRRGLAEETQYF. In DNA form, the CDR3 reads TGCGCCAGCAGCCAAGATCGTCGGGGACTAGCGGAAGAGACCCAGTACTTC.

This chain joins TRBV27 and TRBJ1-5; TRBD1 matches at 7 bases. The J segment lost 8 bases and the V segment lost 1 base, leaving 17 bases of the junction unmatched. There are 18 residues in the CDR3. Per the germline V gene, CDR1 is MNHEY and CDR2 is SMNVEV (reference sequence). The CDR3 reads CASSLFPPGSPGGKPQHF. The CDR3 region has the DNA TGTGCCAGCAGTTTATTTCCACCCGGGTCCCCAGGGGGAAAGCCCCAGCATTTT.